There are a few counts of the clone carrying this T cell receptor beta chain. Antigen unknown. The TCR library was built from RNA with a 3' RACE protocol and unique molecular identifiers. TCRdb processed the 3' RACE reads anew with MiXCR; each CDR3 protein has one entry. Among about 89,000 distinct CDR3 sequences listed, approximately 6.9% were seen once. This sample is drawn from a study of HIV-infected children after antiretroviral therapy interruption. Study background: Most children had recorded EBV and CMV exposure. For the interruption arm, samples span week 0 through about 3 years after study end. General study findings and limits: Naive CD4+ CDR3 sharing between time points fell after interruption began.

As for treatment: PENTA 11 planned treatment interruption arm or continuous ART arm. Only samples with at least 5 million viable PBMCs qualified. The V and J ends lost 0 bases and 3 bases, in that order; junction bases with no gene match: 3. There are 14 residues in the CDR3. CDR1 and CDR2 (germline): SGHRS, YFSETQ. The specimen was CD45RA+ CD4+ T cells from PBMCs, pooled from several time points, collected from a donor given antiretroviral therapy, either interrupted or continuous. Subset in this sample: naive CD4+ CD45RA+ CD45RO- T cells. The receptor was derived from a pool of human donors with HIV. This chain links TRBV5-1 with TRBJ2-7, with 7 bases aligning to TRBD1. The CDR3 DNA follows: TGCGCCAGCAGCTTGGTGCCAGGGGGCTACGAGCAGTACTTC. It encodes CASSLVPGGYEQYF. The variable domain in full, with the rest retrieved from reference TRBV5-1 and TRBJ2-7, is KAGVTQTPRYLIKTRGQQVTLSCSPISGHRSVSWYQQTPGQGLQFLFEYFSETQRNKGNFPGRFSGRQFSNSRSEMNVSTLELGDSALYLCASSLVPGGYEQYFGPGTRLTVT.